The present T cell receptor beta chain was sequenced within a study of blood T cells in healthy people across ages. The CDR3 is 17 residues long. The germline V gene encodes CDR1 MGHRA and CDR2 YSYEKL. Trimming pared 4 bases from V and 11 bases from J, leaving 29 bases between. Next came a second PCR, run for about 7 to 12 cycles, which used a sample-barcoded 5' primer along with a J-beta primer mix. TCRdb passed the 5' RACE reads through MiXCR, listing each CDR3 protein once. The table records roughly 1,500,000 distinct CDR3 sequences, roughly 45% of them present only once. This clonotype was sampled from a woman aged 18-29 years in good health. This chain connects TRBV4-1 to TRBJ2-5, with D maybe TRBD2 (5 bases). Specimen: blood. The CDR3 DNA reads TGCGCCAGCAGCCGGAAAACGGACTCCCTCCCCCTCAATGAGCAGTACTTC. Translating gives CASSRKTDSLPLNEQYF.